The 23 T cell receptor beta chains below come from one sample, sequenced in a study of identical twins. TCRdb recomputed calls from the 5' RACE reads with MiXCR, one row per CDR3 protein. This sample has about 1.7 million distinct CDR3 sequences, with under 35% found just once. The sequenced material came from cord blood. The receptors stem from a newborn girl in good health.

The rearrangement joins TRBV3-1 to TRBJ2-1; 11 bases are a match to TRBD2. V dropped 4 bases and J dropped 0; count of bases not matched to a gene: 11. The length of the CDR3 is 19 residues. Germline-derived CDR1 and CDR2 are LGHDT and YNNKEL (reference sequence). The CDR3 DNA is TGTGCCAGCAGCCTCGTAGCGGGGGGGCCTGCAAGCTCCTACAATGAGCAGTTCTTC. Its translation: CASSLVAGGPASSYNEQFF.

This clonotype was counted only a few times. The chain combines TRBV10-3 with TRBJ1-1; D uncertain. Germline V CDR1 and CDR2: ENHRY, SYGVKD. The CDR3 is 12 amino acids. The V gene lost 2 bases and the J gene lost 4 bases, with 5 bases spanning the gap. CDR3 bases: TGTGCCATCAGTGAGGGATTCACTGAAGCTTTCTTT. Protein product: CAISEGFTEAFF.

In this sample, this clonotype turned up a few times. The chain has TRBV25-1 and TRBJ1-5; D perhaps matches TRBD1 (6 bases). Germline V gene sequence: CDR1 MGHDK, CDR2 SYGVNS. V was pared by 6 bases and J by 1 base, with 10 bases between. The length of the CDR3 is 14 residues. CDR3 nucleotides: TGTGCCAGCAGCATAGGGGGGAGCAATCAGCCCCAGCATTTT. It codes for CASSIGGSNQPQHF.

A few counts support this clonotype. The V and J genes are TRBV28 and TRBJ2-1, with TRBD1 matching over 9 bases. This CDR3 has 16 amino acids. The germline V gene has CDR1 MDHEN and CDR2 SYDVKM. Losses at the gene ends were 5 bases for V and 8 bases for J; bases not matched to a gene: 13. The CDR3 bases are TGTGCCAGCAGTCCACCTCCGGGACAGGGTAGCGATGAGCAGTTCTTC. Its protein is CASSPPPGQGSDEQFF.

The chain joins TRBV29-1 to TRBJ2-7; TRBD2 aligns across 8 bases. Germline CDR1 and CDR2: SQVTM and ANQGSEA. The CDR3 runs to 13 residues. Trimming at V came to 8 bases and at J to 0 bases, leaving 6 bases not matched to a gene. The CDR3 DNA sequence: TGCAGCCCACCAGCGGGAGTCTCCTACGAGCAGTACTTC. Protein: CSPPAGVSYEQYF.

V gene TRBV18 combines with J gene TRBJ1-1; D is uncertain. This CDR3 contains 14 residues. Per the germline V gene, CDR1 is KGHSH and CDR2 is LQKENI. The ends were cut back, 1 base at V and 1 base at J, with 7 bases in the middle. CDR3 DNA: TGTGCCAGCTCACCACTCTCCCCGAACACTGAAGCTTTCTTT. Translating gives CASSPLSPNTEAFF.

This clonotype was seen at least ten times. CDR3 loop: CSASRGPSVLNEQYF. The CDR3 DNA sequence: TGCAGTGCTAGCCGGGGACCTAGCGTTCTCAACGAGCAGTACTTC. J is TRBJ2-7 and V is TRBV20-1, with D possibly matching TRBD2 (6 bases). With 3 bases removed from V and 5 bases from J, the gap between germline ends came to 20 bases. The CDR3 is 15 amino acids. CDR1 DFQATT and CDR2 SNEGSKA come from the germline V gene (reference sequence).

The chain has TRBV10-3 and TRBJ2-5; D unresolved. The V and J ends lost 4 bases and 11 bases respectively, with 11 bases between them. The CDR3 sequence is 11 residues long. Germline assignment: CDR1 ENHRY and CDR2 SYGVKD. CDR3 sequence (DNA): TGTGCCATCAGTGGCAACAATGAGCAGTACTTC. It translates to CAISGNNEQYF.

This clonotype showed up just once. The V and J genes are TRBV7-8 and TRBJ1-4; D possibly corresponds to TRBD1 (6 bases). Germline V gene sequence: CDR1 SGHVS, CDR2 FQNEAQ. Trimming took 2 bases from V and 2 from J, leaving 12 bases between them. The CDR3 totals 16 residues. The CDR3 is CASSLFHDRTNEKLFF. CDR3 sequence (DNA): TGTGCCAGCAGCTTATTCCACGACAGGACTAATGAAAAACTGTTTTTT.

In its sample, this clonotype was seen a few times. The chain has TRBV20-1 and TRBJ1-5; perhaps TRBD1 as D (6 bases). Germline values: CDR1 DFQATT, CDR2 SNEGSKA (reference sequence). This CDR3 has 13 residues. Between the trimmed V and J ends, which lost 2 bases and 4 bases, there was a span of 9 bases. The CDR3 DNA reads TGCAGTGCTAGAAGACAGGTAAATCAGCCCCAGCATTTT. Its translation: CSARRQVNQPQHF.

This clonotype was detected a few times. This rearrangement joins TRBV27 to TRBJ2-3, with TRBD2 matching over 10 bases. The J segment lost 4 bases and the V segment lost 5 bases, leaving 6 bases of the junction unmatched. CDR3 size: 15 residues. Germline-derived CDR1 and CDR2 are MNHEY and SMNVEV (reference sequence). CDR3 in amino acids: CASSPYLAGADTQYF. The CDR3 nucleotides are TGTGCCAGCAGTCCTTATCTAGCGGGGGCAGATACGCAGTATTTT.

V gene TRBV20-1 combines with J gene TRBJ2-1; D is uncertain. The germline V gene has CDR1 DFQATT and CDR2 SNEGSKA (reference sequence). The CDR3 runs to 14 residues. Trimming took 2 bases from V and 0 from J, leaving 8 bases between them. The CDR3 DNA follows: TGCAGTGCTAGAACCGACGGCTCCTACAATGAGCAGTTCTTC. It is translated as CSARTDGSYNEQFF.

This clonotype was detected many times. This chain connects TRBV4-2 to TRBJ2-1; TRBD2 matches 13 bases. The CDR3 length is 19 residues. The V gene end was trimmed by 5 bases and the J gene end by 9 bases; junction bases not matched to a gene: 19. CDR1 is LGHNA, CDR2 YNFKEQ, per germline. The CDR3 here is CASSGDIGTPGLAGSEQFF. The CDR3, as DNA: TGTGCCAGCAGCGGGGATATAGGTACGCCGGGACTAGCGGGAAGTGAGCAGTTCTTC.

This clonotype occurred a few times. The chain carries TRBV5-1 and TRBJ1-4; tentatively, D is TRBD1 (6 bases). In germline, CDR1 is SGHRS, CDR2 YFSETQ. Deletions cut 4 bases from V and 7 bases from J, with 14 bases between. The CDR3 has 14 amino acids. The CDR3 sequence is CASSPGHFIEKLFF. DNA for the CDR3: TGCGCCAGCAGCCCGGGACATTTTATTGAAAAACTGTTTTTT.

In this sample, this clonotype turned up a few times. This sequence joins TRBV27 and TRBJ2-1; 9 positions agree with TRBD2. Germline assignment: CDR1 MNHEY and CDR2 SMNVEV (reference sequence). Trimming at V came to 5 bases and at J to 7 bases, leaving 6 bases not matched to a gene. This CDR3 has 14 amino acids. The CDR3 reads CASSDTSGLNEQFF. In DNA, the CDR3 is TGTGCCAGCAGTGACACTAGCGGGTTAAATGAGCAGTTCTTC.

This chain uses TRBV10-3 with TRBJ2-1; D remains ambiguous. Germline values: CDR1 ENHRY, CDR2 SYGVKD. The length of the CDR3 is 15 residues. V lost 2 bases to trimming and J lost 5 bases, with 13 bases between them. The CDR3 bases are TGTGCCATCAGTGAGCCCGGGCCTAAAGACAATGAGCAGTTCTTC. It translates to CAISEPGPKDNEQFF.

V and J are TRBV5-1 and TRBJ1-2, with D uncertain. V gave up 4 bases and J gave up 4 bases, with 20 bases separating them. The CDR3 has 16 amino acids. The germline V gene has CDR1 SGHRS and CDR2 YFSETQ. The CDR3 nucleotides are TGCGCCAGCAGCAAGGACCAAGGAATCTTTACCTATGGCTACACCTTC. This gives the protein CASSKDQGIFTYGYTF.

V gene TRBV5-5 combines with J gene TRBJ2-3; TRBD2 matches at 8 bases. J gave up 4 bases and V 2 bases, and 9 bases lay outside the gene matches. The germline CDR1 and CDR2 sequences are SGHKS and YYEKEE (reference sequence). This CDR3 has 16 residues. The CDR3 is CASSFLAGLTADTQYF. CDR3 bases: TGTGCCAGCAGCTTCTTAGCGGGGCTGACTGCAGATACGCAGTATTTT. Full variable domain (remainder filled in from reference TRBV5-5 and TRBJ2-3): DAGVTQSPTHLIKTRGQQVTLRCSPISGHKSVSWYQQVLGQGPQFIFQYYEKEERGRGNFPDRFSARQFPNYSSELNVNALLLGDSALYLCASSFLAGLTADTQYFGPGTRLTVL.

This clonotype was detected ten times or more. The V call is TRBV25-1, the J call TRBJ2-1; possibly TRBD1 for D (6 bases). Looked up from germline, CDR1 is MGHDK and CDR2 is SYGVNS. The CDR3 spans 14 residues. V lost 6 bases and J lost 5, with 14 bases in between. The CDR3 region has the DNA TGTGCCAGCAGAGGGTTTGGGGGCCACAATGAGCAGTTCTTC. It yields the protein CASRGFGGHNEQFF. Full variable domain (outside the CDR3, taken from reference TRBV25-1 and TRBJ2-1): EADIYQTPRYLVIGTGKKITLECSQTMGHDKMYWYQQDPGMELHLIHYSYGVNSTEKGDLSSESTVSRIRTEHFPLTLESARPSHTSQYLCASRGFGGHNEQFFGPGTRLTVL.

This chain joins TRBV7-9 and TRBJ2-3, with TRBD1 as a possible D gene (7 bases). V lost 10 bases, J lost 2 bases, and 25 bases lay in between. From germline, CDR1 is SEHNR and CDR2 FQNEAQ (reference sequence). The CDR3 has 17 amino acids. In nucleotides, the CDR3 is TGTGCCACCCAGTACACCACAGGGGAGGCGTACACAGATACGCAGTATTTT. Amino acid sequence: CATQYTTGEAYTDTQYF.

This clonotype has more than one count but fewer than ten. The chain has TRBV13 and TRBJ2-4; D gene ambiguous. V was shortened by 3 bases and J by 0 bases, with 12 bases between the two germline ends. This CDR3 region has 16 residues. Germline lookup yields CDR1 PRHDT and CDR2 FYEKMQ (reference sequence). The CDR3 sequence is CASSLARPLAKNIQYF. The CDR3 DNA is TGTGCCAGCAGCTTGGCTAGGCCTCTAGCCAAAAACATTCAGTACTTC.

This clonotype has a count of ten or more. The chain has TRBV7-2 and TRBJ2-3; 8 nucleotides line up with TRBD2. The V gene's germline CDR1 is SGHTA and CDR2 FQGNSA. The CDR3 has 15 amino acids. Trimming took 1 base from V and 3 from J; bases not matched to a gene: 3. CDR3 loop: CASSLVGLVTDTQYF. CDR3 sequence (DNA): TGTGCCAGCAGCTTAGTGGGACTAGTGACAGATACGCAGTATTTT.

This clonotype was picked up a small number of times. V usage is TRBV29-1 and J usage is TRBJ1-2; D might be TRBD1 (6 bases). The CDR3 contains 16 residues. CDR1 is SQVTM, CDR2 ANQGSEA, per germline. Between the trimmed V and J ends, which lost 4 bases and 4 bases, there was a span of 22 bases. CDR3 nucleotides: TGCAGCGTTGTAGGGACAACTACTCTCCTGGGCTATGGCTACACCTTC. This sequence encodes CSVVGTTTLLGYGYTF.